The 17 T cell receptor beta chains below were found in one sample sequenced in a study of spatial heterogeneity in lung cancer. TCRdb re-derived calls from the 5' RACE reads in MiXCR, one entry per CDR3 protein. The data hold around 8,100 distinct CDR3 sequences, with 12% observed a single time. Time point indicated: sample taken at primary tumor resection. Study-wide results and limits: It was found that expanded intratumoral alpha and beta TCR counts tracked tumor mutation counts.

For these TCRs, the target antigens are not known. The sequenced sample was lung tumor tissue, obtained at surgery. These receptors were taken from a male donor with early-stage non-small cell lung cancer.

Many counts were recorded for this clonotype. The chain uses TRBV6-5 and TRBJ2-5, with 7 bases lining up with TRBD1. This CDR3 region has 14 residues. Germline CDR1 reads MNHEY; CDR2 reads SVGAGI. V was pared by 6 bases and J by 3 bases, with 7 bases of the junction left unmatched. The CDR3, as DNA: TGTGCCAGCAGCCTACGAGACAGGGAAGAGACCCAGTACTTC. As protein: CASSLRDREETQYF.

This clonotype was recorded many times. The chain links TRBV7-3 to TRBJ2-3; D is possibly TRBD1 (5 bases). Germline-derived CDR1 and CDR2 are SGHTA and FQGTGA. The CDR3 length is 13 residues. V was shortened by 5 bases and J by 7 bases, with 13 bases between the two germline ends. CDR3: CASSPRWGHTQYF. The CDR3 region has the DNA TGTGCCAGCAGCCCGAGGTGGGGCCATACGCAGTATTTT. The variable domain in full, completed from reference TRBV7-3 and TRBJ2-3, reads GAGVSQTPSNKVTEKGKYVELRCDPISGHTALYWYRQSLGQGPEFLIYFQGTGAADDSGLPNDRFFAVRPEGSVSTLKIQRTERGDSAVYLCASSPRWGHTQYFGPGTRLTVL.

This clonotype is deemed medium-sized. The chain uses TRBV10-3 and TRBJ2-3; TRBD2 matches 9 bases. The CDR3 is 15 residues long. Per the germline V gene, CDR1 is ENHRY and CDR2 is SYGVKD. J was trimmed by 0 bases and V by 4 bases; bases with no gene match: 2. The CDR3 region has the DNA TGTGCCATCAGTGGGCTAGCGGGGAGCACAGATACGCAGTATTTT. It encodes CAISGLAGSTDTQYF.

At least ten counts were recorded for this clonotype. The chain recombines TRBV2 with TRBJ2-5, with D perhaps TRBD2 (5 bases). V lost 1 base and J lost 0, with 9 bases in between. Germline values: CDR1 SNHLY, CDR2 FYNNEI. The CDR3 length is 15 residues. The CDR3 sequence: CASSEGGQYQETQYF. CDR3 nucleotide sequence: TGTGCCAGCAGTGAAGGCGGGCAGTACCAAGAGACCCAGTACTTC.

By sample fraction, this clonotype is large. The chain has TRBV25-1 and TRBJ1-1, with D unresolved. V dropped 5 bases and J dropped 2 bases, with 9 bases sitting between them. The CDR3 contains 13 residues. Germline values: CDR1 MGHDK, CDR2 SYGVNS. The CDR3 DNA is TGTGCCAGCAGTCTAGCCAGAAACACTGAAGCTTTCTTT. Translated: CASSLARNTEAFF.

In its sample, this clonotype is medium-sized. The chain joins TRBV6-5 to TRBJ1-1; D possibly corresponds to TRBD1 (5 bases). Germline lookup yields CDR1 MNHEY and CDR2 SVGAGI. The CDR3 length is 11 residues. V was shortened by 6 bases and J by 8 bases, with 10 bases between the two germline ends. In DNA, the CDR3 is TGTGCCAGCAGGGAAGGGGTCGAAGCTTTCTTT. This sequence encodes CASREGVEAFF.

This clonotype is judged large (0.1 to 1%). The chain links TRBV20-1 to TRBJ2-3; the match to TRBD2 covers 7 bases. Germline-derived CDR1 and CDR2 are DFQATT and SNEGSKA (reference sequence). The CDR3 has 13 residues. The V and J ends lost 7 bases and 9 bases, in that order; junction bases with no gene match: 13. CDR3: CSERLAPGQTQYF. CDR3 DNA sequence: TGCAGTGAGAGACTAGCACCTGGTCAGACGCAGTATTTT.

Many counts were recorded for this clonotype. This chain uses TRBV5-1 with TRBJ2-2; D might be TRBD2 (5 bases). V was clipped by 4 bases and J by 0 bases, with 10 bases between them. This CDR3 is 15 amino acids long. The germline gives CDR1 SGHRS, CDR2 YFSETQ. The CDR3 region has the DNA TGCGCCAGCAGCCCCCTAGCACCGAACACCGGGGAGCTGTTTTTT. Translating it yields CASSPLAPNTGELFF. The full variable domain, in which reference TRBV5-1 and TRBJ2-2 provide the parts outside the CDR3, is KAGVTQTPRYLIKTRGQQVTLSCSPISGHRSVSWYQQTPGQGLQFLFEYFSETQRNKGNFPGRFSGRQFSNSRSEMNVSTLELGDSALYLCASSPLAPNTGELFFGEGSRLTVL.

This clonotype is medium-sized in the sample. The rearrangement links TRBV18 to TRBJ2-3; no clear D. The CDR3 extends over 12 amino acids. Germline V gene sequence: CDR1 KGHSH, CDR2 LQKENI. Between the trimmed V and J ends, which lost 6 bases and 2 bases, there was a span of 6 bases. The CDR3 DNA reads as TGTGCCAGCTCCCAGTCCACAGATACGCAGTATTTT. It yields the protein CASSQSTDTQYF.

This clonotype showed up many times. The genes are TRBV7-8 and TRBJ2-1; D not certain. Germline CDR1 reads SGHVS; CDR2 reads FQNEAQ. There are 11 residues in the CDR3. Trimming pared 1 base from V and 9 bases from J, leaving 4 bases between. The CDR3 sequence: CASSLVVEQFF. Written as DNA, the CDR3 is TGTGCCAGCAGCTTAGTGGTTGAGCAGTTCTTC.

This clonotype is medium-sized. The chain combines TRBV7-2 with TRBJ2-2; 10 bases agree with TRBD2. V dropped 5 bases and J dropped 7; count of bases not matched to a gene: 7. CDR1 and CDR2 from the germline V gene are SGHTA and FQGNSA. The CDR3 spans 15 residues. CDR3 protein: CASSPGTSEGGELFF. The CDR3 bases are TGTGCCAGCAGCCCAGGGACTAGCGAGGGCGGGGAGCTGTTTTTT.

This clonotype is large by share. This rearrangement joins TRBV20-1 to TRBJ2-7; tentatively, D is TRBD2 (6 bases). CDR3 length: 14 amino acids. Looked up from germline, CDR1 is DFQATT and CDR2 is SNEGSKA (reference sequence). The V end was cut by 5 bases, the J end by 2 bases, with 16 bases between. The CDR3 loop is CSAARGSGAYEQYF. The CDR3 DNA is TGCAGTGCTGCCCGGGGTAGCGGTGCCTACGAGCAGTACTTC.

In its sample, this clonotype was seen many times. The rearrangement uses TRBV9 and TRBJ2-3; 13 positions match TRBD2. CDR1 is SGDLS, CDR2 YYNGEE, per germline. V gave up 2 bases and J gave up 0 bases; unmatched junction bases: 6. The CDR3 extends over 18 amino acids. Here the CDR3 reads CASSVGLAGAISTDTQYF. In DNA form, the CDR3 reads TGTGCCAGCAGCGTTGGACTAGCGGGAGCTATTAGCACAGATACGCAGTATTTT.

The CDR3 reads CASGINTDTQYF. CDR3 DNA: TGTGCCAGCGGAATCAACACAGATACGCAGTATTTT. This chain links TRBV7-9 with TRBJ2-3, with no clear D. CDR3 size: 12 residues. Trimming cost V 8 bases and J 2 bases, with 8 bases left between them. Germline V gives CDR1 SEHNR, CDR2 FQNEAQ (reference sequence). The full variable domain, completed using reference TRBV7-9 and TRBJ2-3, is DTGVSQNPRHKITKRGQNVTFRCDPISEHNRLYWYRQTLGQGPEFLTYFQNEAQLEKSRLLSDRFSAERPKGSFSTLEIQRTEQGDSAMYLCASGINTDTQYFGPGTRLTVL.

This clonotype was detected many times. The rearrangement uses TRBV12-3 or TRBV12-4 and TRBJ2-1, with D perhaps given as TRBD1 or TRBD2 (5 bases each). There are 17 residues in the CDR3. The V and J ends lost 1 base and 10 bases respectively, with 23 bases between them. The CDR3 bases are TGTGCCAGCAGTTTAGTTGACTGGGGAGAGGGGAAGGGAGAGCAGTTCTTC. This sequence encodes CASSLVDWGEGKGEQFF.

This clonotype has just a few counts. This chain joins TRBV12-3 or TRBV12-4 and TRBJ2-2; 8 bases align to TRBD1. This CDR3 region has 15 residues. V lost 6 bases and J lost 2; bases outside the gene matches: 5. DNA of the CDR3: TGTGCCAGCAGATCCGGACAGGGAAACACCGGGGAGCTGTTTTTT. Translation: CASRSGQGNTGELFF.

This clonotype was observed many times. The genes are TRBV6-5 and TRBJ1-2; no firm D call. Per the germline V gene, CDR1 is MNHEY and CDR2 is SVGAGI. The V end was cut by 5 bases, the J end by 4 bases, with 17 bases between. There are 15 residues in the CDR3. The CDR3 nucleotides are TGTGCCAGCAGTGGACTAGGCCGGTTGGGCTATGGCTACACCTTC. It specifies CASSGLGRLGYGYTF.